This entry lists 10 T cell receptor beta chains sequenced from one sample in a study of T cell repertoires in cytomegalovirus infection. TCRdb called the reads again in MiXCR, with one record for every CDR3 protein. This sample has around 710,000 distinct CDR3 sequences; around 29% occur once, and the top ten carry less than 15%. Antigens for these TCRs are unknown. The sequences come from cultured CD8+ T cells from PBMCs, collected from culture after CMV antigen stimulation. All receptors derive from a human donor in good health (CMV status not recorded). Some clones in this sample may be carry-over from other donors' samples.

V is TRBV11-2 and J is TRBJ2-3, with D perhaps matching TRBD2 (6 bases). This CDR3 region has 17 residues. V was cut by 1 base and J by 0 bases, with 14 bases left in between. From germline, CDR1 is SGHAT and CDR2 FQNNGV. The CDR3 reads CASSLVFRGASTDTQYF. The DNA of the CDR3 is TGTGCCAGCAGCTTAGTTTTTCGCGGGGCGAGCACAGATACGCAGTATTTT.

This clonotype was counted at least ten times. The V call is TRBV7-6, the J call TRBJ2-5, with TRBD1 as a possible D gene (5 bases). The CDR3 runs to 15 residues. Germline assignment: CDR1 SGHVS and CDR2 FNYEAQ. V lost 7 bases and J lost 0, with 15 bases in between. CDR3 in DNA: TGTGCCAGCACCTCAGGGCCCAGCAACCAAGAGACCCAGTACTTC. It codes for CASTSGPSNQETQYF.

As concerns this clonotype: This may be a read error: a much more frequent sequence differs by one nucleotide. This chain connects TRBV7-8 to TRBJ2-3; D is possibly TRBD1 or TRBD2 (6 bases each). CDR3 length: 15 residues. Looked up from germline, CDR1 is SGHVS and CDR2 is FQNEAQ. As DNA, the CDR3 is TGTGCCAACAGCCAAGGGGGGAGGTCCACAGATACGCAGTATTTT. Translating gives CANSQGGRSTDTQYF.

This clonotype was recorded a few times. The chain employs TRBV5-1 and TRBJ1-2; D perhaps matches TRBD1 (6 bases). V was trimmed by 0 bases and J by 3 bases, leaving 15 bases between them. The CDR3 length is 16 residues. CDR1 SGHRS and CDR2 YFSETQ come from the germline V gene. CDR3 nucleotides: TGCGCCAGCAGCTTGGGCTGGACAGTTGTCGACTATGGCTACACCTTC. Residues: CASSLGWTVVDYGYTF. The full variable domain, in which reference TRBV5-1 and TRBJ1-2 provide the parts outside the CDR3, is KAGVTQTPRYLIKTRGQQVTLSCSPISGHRSVSWYQQTPGQGLQFLFEYFSETQRNKGNFPGRFSGRQFSNSRSEMNVSTLELGDSALYLCASSLGWTVVDYGYTFGSGTRLTVV.

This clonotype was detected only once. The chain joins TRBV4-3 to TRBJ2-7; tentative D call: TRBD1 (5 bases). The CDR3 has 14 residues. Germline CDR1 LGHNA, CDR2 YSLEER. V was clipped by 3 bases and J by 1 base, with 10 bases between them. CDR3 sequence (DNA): TGCGCCAGCAGCCATGAGACAGCGTCCTACGAGCAGTACTTC. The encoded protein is CASSHETASYEQYF.

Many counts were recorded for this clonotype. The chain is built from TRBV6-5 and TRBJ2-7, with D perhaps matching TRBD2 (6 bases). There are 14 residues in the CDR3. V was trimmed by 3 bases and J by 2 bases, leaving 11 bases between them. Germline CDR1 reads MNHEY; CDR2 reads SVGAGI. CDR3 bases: TGTGCCAGCAGTTATCGGGGGTCAGCCTACGAGCAGTACTTC. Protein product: CASSYRGSAYEQYF.

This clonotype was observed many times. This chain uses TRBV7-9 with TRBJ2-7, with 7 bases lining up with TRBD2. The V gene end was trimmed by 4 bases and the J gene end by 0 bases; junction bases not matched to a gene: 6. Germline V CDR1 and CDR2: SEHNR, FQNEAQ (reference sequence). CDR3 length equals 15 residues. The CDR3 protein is CASSSDLAVSYEQYF. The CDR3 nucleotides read TGTGCCAGCAGCTCCGATCTAGCGGTCTCCTACGAGCAGTACTTC.

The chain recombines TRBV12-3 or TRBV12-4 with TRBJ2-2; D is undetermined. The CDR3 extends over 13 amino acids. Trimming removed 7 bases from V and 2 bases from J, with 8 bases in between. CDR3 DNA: TGTGCCAGCACCGGAGCAAACACCGGGGAGCTGTTTTTT. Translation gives CASTGANTGELFF.

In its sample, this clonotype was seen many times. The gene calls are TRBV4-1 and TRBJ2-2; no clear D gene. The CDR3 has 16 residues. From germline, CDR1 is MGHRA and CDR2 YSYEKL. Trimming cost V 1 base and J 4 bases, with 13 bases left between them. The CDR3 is CASSQVPEEITGELFF. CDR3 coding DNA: TGCGCCAGCAGCCAAGTCCCGGAAGAAATCACCGGGGAGCTGTTTTTT.

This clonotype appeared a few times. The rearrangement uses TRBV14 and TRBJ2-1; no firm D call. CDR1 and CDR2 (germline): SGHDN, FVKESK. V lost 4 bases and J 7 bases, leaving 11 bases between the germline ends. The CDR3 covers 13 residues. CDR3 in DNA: TGTGCCAGCAGCCCGCCCCGTGGTAATGAGCAGTTCTTC. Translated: CASSPPRGNEQFF.